This paragraph reports one T cell receptor (beta chain). Its specificity is unknown. This sample was included in a study of graft-versus-host responses after intestinal transplantation. Measured with immunoSEQ multiplex PCR; TCRdb has only the in-frame clones, and not every one. The sample holds tens of thousands of clones, roughly 91% seen once. The junction had 10 bases not matched to a gene; V was cut back by 0 bases and J by 2 bases. The CDR3 contains 18 residues. Germline V gene lookup returns CDR1 ENHRY and CDR2 SYGVKD. Sequenced material: unstimulated CD8+ T cells sorted from spleen or lymph node cells, taken before intestinal transplant. The receptor comes from a human donor who received an intestinal transplant. The J gene is TRBJ2-7, the V gene TRBV10-3; 10 nucleotides agree with TRBD2. The CDR3 nucleotides read TGTGCCATCAGTGAGTCGAAATTAGCGGGGGGCCTAACCTACGAGCAGTACTTC. Its translation: CAISESKLAGGLTYEQYF.